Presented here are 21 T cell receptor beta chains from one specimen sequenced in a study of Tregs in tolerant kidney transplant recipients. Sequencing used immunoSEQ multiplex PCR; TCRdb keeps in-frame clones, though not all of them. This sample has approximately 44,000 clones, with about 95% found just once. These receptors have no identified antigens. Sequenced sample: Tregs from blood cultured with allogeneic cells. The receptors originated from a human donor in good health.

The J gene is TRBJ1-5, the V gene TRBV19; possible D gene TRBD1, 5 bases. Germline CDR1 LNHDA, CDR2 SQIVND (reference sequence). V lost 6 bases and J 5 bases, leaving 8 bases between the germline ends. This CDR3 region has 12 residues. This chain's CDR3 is CASSQGYQPQHF. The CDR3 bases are TGTGCCAGTAGCCAGGGATATCAGCCCCAGCATTTT.

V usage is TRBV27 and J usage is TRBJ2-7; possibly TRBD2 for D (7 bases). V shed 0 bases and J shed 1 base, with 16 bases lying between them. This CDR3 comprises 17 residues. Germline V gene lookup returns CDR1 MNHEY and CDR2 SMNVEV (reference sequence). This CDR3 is CASSLSFGGAVSYEQYF. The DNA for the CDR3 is TGTGCCAGCAGTTTATCATTTGGGGGGGCGGTATCCTACGAGCAGTACTTC.

As DNA, the CDR3 is TGTGCCAGCGGTTTACGGGGTTACGAGCAGTACTTC. Protein sequence: CASGLRGYEQYF. J is TRBJ2-7 and V is TRBV6-5; D may be TRBD2 (5 bases). CDR1 MNHEY and CDR2 SVGAGI come from the germline V gene. Between the trimmed V and J ends, which lost 8 bases and 4 bases, there was a span of 12 bases. The CDR3 consists of 12 residues.

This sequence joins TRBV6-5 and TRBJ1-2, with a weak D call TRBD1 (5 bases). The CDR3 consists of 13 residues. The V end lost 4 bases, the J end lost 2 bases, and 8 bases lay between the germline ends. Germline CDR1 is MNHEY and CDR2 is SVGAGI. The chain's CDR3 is CASSWDGNYGYTF. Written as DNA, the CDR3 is TGTGCCAGCAGTTGGGACGGAAACTATGGCTACACCTTC.

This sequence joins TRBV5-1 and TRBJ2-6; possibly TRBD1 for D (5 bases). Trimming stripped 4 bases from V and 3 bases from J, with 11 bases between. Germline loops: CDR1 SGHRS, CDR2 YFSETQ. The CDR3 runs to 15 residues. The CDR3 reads CASSTRVGGANVLTF. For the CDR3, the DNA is TGCGCCAGCAGCACCAGGGTAGGTGGGGCCAACGTCCTGACTTTC.

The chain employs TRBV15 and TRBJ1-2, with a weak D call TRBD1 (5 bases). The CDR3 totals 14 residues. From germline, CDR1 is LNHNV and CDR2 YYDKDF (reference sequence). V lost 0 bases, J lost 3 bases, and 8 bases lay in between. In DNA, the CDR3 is TGTGCCACCAGCAGAGAGATAGGGGACTATGGCTACACCTTC. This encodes CATSREIGDYGYTF. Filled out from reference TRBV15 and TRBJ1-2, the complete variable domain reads DAMVIQNPRYQVTQFGKPVTLSCSQTLNHNVMYWYQQKSSQAPKLLFHYYDKDFNNEADTPDNFQSRRPNTSFCFLDIRSPGLGDTAMYLCATSREIGDYGYTFGSGTRLTVV.

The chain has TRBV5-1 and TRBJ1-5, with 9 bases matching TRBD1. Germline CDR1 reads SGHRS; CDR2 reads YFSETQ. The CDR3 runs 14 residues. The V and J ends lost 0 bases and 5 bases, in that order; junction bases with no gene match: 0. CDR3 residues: CASSLGTGDQPQHF. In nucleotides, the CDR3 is TGCGCCAGCAGCTTGGGGACAGGGGATCAGCCCCAGCATTTT.

The CDR3 spells CASSRQGSGNTIYF. CDR3 bases: TGTGCCAGCAGCCGACAGGGGTCTGGAAACACCATATATTTT. The V and J genes are TRBV11-2 and TRBJ1-3; 8 bases are shared with TRBD1. The germline gives CDR1 SGHAT, CDR2 FQNNGV. The length of the CDR3 is 14 residues. V shed 5 bases, J shed 1 base, and the junction held 1 base outside the gene matches.

Here the CDR3 DNA reads TGTGCCAGTAGGGGGGAGGCAGTTAGCAATCAGCCCCAGCATTTT. Amino acid sequence: CASRGEAVSNQPQHF. The chain carries TRBV19 and TRBJ1-5; possible D gene TRBD1, 5 bases. Trimming removed 6 bases at V and 0 bases at J, with 12 bases between. CDR1 is LNHDA and CDR2 is SQIVND in the germline V gene (reference sequence). The CDR3 sequence is 15 residues long.

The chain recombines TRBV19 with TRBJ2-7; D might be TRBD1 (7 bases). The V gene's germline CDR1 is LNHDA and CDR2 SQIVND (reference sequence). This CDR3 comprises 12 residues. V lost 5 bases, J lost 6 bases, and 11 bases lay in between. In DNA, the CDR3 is TGTGCCAGTAGTGCGGGACAGTTCGAGCAGTACTTC. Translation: CASSAGQFEQYF.

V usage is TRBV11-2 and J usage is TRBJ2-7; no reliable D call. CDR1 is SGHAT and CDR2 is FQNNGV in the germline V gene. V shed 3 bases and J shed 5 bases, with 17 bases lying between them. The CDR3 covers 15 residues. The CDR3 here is CASSLGLTPNNEQYF. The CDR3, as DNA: TGTGCCAGCAGCTTGGGTCTCACCCCGAACAACGAGCAGTACTTC.

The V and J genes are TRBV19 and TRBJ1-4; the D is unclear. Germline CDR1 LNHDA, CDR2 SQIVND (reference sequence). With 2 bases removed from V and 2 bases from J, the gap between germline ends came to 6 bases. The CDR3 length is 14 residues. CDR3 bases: TGTGCCAGTAGTATATCGGGGACTAATGAAAAACTGTTTTTT. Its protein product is CASSISGTNEKLFF.

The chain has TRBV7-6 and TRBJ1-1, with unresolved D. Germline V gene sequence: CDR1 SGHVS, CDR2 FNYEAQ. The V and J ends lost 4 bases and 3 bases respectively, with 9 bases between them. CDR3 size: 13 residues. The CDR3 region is CASSSQRDTEAFF. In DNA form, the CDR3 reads TGTGCCAGCAGCTCCCAGCGGGACACTGAAGCTTTCTTT.

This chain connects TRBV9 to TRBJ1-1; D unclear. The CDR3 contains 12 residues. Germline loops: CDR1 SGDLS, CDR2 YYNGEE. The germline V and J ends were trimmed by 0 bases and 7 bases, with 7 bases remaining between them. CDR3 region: CASSVGVREAFF. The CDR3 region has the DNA TGTGCCAGCAGCGTAGGGGTGCGTGAAGCTTTCTTT.

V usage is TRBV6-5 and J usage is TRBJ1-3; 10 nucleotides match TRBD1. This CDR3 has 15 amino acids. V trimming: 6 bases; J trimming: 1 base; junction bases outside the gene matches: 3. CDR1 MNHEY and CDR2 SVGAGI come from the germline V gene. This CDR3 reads CASRPGQGSGNTIYF. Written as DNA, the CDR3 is TGTGCCAGCAGGCCGGGACAGGGGTCTGGAAACACCATATATTTT.

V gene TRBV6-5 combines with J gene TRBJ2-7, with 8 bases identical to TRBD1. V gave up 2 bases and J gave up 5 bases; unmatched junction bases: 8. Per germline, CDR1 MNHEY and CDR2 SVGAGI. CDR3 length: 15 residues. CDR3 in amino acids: CASSYEGTGHHEQYF. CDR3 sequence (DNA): TGTGCCAGCAGTTACGAAGGGACAGGTCATCACGAGCAGTACTTC.

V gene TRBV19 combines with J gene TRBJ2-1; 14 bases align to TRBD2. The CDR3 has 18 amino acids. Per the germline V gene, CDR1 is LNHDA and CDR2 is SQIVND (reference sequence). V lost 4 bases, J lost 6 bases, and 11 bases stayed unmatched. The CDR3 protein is CASSKLTSGRAKGNEQFF. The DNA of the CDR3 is TGTGCCAGTAGTAAATTGACTAGCGGGAGGGCCAAGGGCAATGAGCAGTTCTTC.

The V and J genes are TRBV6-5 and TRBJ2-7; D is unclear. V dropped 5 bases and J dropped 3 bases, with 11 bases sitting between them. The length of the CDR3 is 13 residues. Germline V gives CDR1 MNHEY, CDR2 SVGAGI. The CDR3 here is CASSHEGNYEQYF. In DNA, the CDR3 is TGTGCCAGCAGTCACGAAGGGAACTACGAGCAGTACTTC.

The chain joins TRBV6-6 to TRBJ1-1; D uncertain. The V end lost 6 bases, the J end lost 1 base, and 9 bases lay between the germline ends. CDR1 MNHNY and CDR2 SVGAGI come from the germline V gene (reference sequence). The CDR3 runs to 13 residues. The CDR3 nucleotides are TGTGCCAGCAGCCTCTCAGAGAACACTGAAGCTTTCTTT. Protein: CASSLSENTEAFF.

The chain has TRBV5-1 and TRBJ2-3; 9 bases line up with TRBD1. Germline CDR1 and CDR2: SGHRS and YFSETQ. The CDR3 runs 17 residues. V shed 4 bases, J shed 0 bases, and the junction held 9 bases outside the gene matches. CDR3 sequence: CASSMGAGTGSTDTQYF. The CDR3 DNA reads TGCGCCAGCAGCATGGGAGCCGGGACAGGGAGCACAGATACGCAGTATTTT. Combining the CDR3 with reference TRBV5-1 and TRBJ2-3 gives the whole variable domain KAGVTQTPRYLIKTRGQQVTLSCSPISGHRSVSWYQQTPGQGLQFLFEYFSETQRNKGNFPGRFSGRQFSNSRSEMNVSTLELGDSALYLCASSMGAGTGSTDTQYFGPGTRLTVL.

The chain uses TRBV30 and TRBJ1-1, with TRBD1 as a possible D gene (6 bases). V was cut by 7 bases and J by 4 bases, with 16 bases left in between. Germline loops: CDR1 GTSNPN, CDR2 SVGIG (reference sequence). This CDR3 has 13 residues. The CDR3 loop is CASGTRGATEAFF. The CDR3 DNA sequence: TGTGCCTCGGGGACCAGGGGAGCCACTGAAGCTTTCTTT.